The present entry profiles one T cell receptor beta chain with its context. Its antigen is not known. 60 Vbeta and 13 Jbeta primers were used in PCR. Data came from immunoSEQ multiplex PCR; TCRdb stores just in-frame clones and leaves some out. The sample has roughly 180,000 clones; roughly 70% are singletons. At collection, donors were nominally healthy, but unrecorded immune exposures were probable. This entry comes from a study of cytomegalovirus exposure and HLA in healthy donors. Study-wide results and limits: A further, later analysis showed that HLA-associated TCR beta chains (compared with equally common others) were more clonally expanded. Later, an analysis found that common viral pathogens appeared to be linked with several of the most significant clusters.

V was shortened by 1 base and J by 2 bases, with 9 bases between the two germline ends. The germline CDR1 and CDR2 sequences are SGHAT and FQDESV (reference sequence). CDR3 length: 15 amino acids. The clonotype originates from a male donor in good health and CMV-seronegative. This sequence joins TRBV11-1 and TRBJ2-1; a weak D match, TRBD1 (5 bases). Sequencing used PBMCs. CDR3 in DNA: TGTGCCAGCAGCTTAGATGGGGCCGCCTACAATGAGCAGTTCTTC. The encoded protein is CASSLDGAAYNEQFF.